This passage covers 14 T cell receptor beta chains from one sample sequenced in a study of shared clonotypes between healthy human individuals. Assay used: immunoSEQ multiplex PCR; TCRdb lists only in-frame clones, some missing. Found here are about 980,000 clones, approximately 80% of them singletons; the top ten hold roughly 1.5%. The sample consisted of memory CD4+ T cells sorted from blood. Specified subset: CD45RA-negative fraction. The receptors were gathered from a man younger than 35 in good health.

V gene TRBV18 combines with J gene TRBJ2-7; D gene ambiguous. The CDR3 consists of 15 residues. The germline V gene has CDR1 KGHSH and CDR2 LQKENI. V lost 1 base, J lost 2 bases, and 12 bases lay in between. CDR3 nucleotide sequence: TGTGCCAGCTCACCACGAAATGAACCGCCCTACGAGCAGTACTTC. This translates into CASSPRNEPPYEQYF.

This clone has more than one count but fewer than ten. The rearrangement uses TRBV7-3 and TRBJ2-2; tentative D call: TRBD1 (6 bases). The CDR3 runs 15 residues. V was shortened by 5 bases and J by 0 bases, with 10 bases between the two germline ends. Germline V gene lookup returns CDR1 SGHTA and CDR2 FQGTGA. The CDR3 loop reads CASSRQAANTGELFF. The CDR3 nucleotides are TGTGCCAGCAGCCGACAGGCGGCGAACACCGGGGAGCTGTTTTTT.

CDR3 region: CASSPPGLDTGELFF. In DNA form, the CDR3 reads TGTGCCAGCAGTCCCCCGGGACTAGACACCGGGGAGCTGTTTTTT. The chain is built from TRBV6-5 and TRBJ2-2; 8 bases are shared with TRBD2. Germline V CDR1 and CDR2: MNHEY, SVGAGI. This CDR3 region has 15 residues. Trimming at V came to 5 bases and at J to 3 bases, leaving 5 bases not matched to a gene.

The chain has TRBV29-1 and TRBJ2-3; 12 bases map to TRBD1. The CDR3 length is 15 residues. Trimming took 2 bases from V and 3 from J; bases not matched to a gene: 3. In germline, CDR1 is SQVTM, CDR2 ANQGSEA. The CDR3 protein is CSVERGQGATDTQYF. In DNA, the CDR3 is TGCAGCGTTGAACGGGGACAGGGGGCAACAGATACGCAGTATTTT.

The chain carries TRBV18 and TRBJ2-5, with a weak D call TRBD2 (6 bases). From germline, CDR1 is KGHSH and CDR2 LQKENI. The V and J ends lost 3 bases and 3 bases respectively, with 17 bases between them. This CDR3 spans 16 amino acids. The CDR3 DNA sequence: TGTGCCAGCTCACCCCCAGGGTTTTCGGGGGAAGAGACCCAGTACTTC. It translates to CASSPPGFSGEETQYF.

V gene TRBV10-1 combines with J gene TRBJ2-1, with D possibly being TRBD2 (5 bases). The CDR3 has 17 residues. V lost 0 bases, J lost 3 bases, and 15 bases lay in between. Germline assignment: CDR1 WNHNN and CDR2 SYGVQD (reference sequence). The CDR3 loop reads CASSESRGPHLYNEQFF. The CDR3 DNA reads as TGCGCCAGCAGTGAGTCGCGAGGGCCCCACCTCTACAATGAGCAGTTCTTC.

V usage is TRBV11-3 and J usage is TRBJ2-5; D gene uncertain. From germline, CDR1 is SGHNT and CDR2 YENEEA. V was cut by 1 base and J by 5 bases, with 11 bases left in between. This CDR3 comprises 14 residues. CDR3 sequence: CASSLGPMGETQYF. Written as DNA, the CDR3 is TGTGCCAGCAGCTTAGGGCCAATGGGGGAGACCCAGTACTTC.

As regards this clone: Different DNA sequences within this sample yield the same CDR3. The CDR3 is CASSLWDTSTDTQYF. For the CDR3, the DNA is TGCGCCAGCAGCTTATGGGACACATCAACAGATACGCAGTATTTT. The chain joins TRBV5-1 to TRBJ2-3; tentatively, D is TRBD1 (6 bases). The V end was cut by 2 bases, the J end by 3 bases, with 13 bases between. CDR1 is SGHRS, CDR2 YFSETQ, per germline. The CDR3 covers 15 residues.

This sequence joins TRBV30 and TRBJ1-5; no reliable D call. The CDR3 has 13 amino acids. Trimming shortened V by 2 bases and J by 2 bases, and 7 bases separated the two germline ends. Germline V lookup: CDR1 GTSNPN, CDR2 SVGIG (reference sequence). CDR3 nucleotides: TGTGCCTGGAGTCCGGACGGCAATCAGCCCCAGCATTTT. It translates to CAWSPDGNQPQHF. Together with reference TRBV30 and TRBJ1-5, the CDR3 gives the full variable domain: SQTIHQWPATLVQPVGSPLSLECTVEGTSNPNLYWYRQAAGRGLQLLFYSVGIGQISSEVPQNLSASRPQDRQFILSSKKLLLSDSGFYLCAWSPDGNQPQHFGDGTRLSIL.

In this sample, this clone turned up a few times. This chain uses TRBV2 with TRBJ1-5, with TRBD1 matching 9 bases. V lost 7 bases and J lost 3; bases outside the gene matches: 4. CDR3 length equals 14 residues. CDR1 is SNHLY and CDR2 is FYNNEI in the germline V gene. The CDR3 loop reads CASKRDRANQPQHF. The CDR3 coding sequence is TGTGCCAGCAAACGGGACAGGGCCAATCAGCCCCAGCATTTT.

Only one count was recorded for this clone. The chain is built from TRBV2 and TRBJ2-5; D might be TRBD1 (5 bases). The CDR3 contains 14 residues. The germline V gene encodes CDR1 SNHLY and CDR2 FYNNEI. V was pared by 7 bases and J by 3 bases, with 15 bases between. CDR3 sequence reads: CASNRGRTEETQYF. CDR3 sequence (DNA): TGTGCCAGCAATAGGGGCCGAACAGAAGAGACCCAGTACTTC.

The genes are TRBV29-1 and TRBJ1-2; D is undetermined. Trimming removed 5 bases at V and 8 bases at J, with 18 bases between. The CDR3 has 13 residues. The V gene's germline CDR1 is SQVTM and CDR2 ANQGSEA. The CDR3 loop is CSVSSRALEGYTF. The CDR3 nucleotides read TGCAGCGTTTCCTCGCGGGCCCTGGAGGGCTACACCTTC.

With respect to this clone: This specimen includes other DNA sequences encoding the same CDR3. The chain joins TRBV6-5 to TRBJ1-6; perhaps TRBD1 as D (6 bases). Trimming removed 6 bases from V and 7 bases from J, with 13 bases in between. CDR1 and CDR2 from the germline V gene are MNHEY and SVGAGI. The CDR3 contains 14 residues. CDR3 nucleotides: TGTGCCAGCAGGGAAACAGGGATAAATTCACCCCTCCACTTT. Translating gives CASRETGINSPLHF.

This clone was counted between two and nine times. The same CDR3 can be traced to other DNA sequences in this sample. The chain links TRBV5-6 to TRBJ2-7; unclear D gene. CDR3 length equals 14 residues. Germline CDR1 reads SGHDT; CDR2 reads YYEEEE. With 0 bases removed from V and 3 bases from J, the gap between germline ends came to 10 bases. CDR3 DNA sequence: TGTGCCAGCAGCTTGGGTTTTTCGTACTACGAGCAGTACTTC. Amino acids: CASSLGFSYYEQYF.